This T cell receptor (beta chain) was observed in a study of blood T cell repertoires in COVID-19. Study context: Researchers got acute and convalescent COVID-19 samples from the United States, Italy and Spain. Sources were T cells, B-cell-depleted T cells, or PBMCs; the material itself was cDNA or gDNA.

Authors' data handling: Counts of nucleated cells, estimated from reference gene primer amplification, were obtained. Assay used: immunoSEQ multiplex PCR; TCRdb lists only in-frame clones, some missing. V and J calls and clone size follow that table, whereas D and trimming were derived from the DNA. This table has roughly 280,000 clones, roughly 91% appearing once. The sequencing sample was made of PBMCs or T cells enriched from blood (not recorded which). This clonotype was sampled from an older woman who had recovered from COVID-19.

The CDR3 DNA follows: TGTGCCAGTAGTTACCTCAGGTCTGGAAACACCATATATTTT. This codes for CASSYLRSGNTIYF. This chain joins TRBV19 and TRBJ1-3; D gene unclear. Germline CDR1 LNHDA, CDR2 SQIVND (reference sequence). V was trimmed by 5 bases and J by 1 base, leaving 9 bases between them. The CDR3 consists of 14 residues.